Following are 28 T cell receptor beta chains from one sample sequenced in a study of cytomegalovirus exposure and HLA in healthy donors. 13 Jbeta primers and 60 Vbeta primers were used for the PCR. Profiled with immunoSEQ multiplex PCR; TCRdb holds only in-frame clones, not every one. The sample holds about 130,000 clones, around 77% seen once. The sequencing sample was made of PBMCs. These receptors were taken from a woman aged 45-59 years in good health and CMV-seronegative.

CDR3 sequence (DNA): TGTGCCAGTACCCGCGCCGCCGGGGGTGAAGCTTTCTTT. Translated: CASTRAAGGEAFF. This chain uses TRBV25-1 with TRBJ1-1; D might be TRBD1 (5 bases). CDR3 length: 13 amino acids. V shed 9 bases and J shed 7 bases, with 18 bases lying between them. CDR1 is MGHDK, CDR2 SYGVNS, per germline.

This clone is a singleton in its sample. V usage is TRBV7-6 and J usage is TRBJ2-1; 7 nucleotides line up with TRBD2. CDR1 is SGHVS and CDR2 is FNYEAQ in the germline V gene. The CDR3 has 16 amino acids. J was trimmed by 0 bases and V by 6 bases; bases with no gene match: 8. CDR3: CASRPLRGSSYNEQFF. CDR3 coding DNA: TGTGCCAGCAGACCGCTGCGGGGGAGCTCCTACAATGAGCAGTTCTTC.

This chain connects TRBV18 to TRBJ2-5, with 9 bases matching TRBD1. Germline V lookup: CDR1 KGHSH, CDR2 LQKENI. Trimming took 1 base from V and 3 from J; bases not matched to a gene: 3. This CDR3 is built from 15 residues. The CDR3 loop is CASSPLRTGEETQYF. For the CDR3, the DNA is TGTGCCAGCTCACCACTGCGGACAGGGGAAGAGACCCAGTACTTC.

The chain has TRBV30 and TRBJ2-1, with 9 nucleotides matching TRBD2. In germline, CDR1 is GTSNPN, CDR2 SVGIG (reference sequence). This CDR3 is 14 amino acids long. The V segment lost 8 bases and the J segment 4 bases; nucleotides outside the gene matches: 9. The DNA for the CDR3 is TGTGCCGGGCAGCTAGCGGGACATTACAATGAGCAGTTCTTC. Translating gives CAGQLAGHYNEQFF.

The chain uses TRBV11-3 and TRBJ2-3; 9 bases agree with TRBD2. CDR3 size: 18 residues. CDR1 is SGHNT and CDR2 is YENEEA in the germline V gene. Trimming took 0 bases from V and 4 from J; bases not matched to a gene: 11. The CDR3 DNA reads as TGTGCCAGCAGCTTAGATTCTTCGGCGGGAGGGATTCCAGATACGCAGTATTTT. Amino acids: CASSLDSSAGGIPDTQYF. The variable domain in full, with the rest retrieved from reference TRBV11-3 and TRBJ2-3, is EAGVVQSPRYKIIEKKQPVAFWCNPISGHNTLYWYLQNLGQGPELLIRYENEEAVDDSQLPKDRFSAERLKGVDSTLKIQPAELGDSAVYLCASSLDSSAGGIPDTQYFGPGTRLTVL.

This chain connects TRBV6-5 to TRBJ2-5, with D possibly matching TRBD2 (6 bases). CDR3 length equals 13 residues. CDR1 is MNHEY and CDR2 is SVGAGI in the germline V gene. Trimming took off 5 bases at V and 6 bases at J, with 13 bases between the two ends. The chain's CDR3 is CASSLDYSQTQYF. The CDR3 DNA follows: TGTGCCAGCAGTCTGGACTATTCGCAGACCCAGTACTTC.

V usage is TRBV6-1 and J usage is TRBJ2-2, with unresolved D. Germline V gene lookup returns CDR1 MNHNS and CDR2 SASEGT. V was clipped by 8 bases and J by 5 bases, with 15 bases between them. This CDR3 spans 14 amino acids. The CDR3: CASSGSFLTGELFF. As DNA, the CDR3 is TGTGCCAGCTCCGGGTCATTTCTTACCGGGGAGCTGTTTTTT.

The chain uses TRBV10-3 and TRBJ2-4; 8 bases align to TRBD2. Germline V gene sequence: CDR1 ENHRY, CDR2 SYGVKD. The CDR3 has 19 residues. Unmatched junction bases numbered 10, after V lost 0 bases and J lost 0 bases. CDR3 amino acids: CAISESGREGRLAKNIQYF. As DNA, the CDR3 is TGTGCCATCAGTGAGTCTGGCCGGGAGGGACGACTAGCCAAAAACATTCAGTACTTC.

This chain connects TRBV4-2 to TRBJ2-4; possible D gene TRBD1, 5 bases. Trimming removed 0 bases from V and 8 bases from J, with 11 bases in between. CDR3 length: 14 residues. Germline V gene lookup returns CDR1 LGHNA and CDR2 YNFKEQ. The CDR3 coding sequence is TGTGCCAGCAGCCAAGACAGGGTTTCGGACATTCAGTACTTC. Translation: CASSQDRVSDIQYF.

This clone appeared a few times. The rearrangement links TRBV28 to TRBJ2-1; a possible D gene is TRBD2 (5 bases). The CDR3 totals 14 residues. V dropped 3 bases and J dropped 3 bases, with 9 bases sitting between them. The germline V gene encodes CDR1 MDHEN and CDR2 SYDVKM. CDR3 sequence: CASSFVAGYNEQFF. The CDR3, as DNA: TGTGCCAGCAGTTTCGTCGCGGGCTACAATGAGCAGTTCTTC.

The chain is built from TRBV19 and TRBJ1-2, with 7 bases that match TRBD1. Germline V lookup: CDR1 LNHDA, CDR2 SQIVND (reference sequence). The V segment lost 1 base and the J segment 4 bases; nucleotides outside the gene matches: 9. The CDR3 loop spans 16 amino acids. The CDR3 region is CASSIVNRQGPYGYTF. CDR3 coding DNA: TGTGCCAGTAGTATAGTTAATCGACAGGGCCCCTATGGCTACACCTTC.

The gene calls are TRBV29-1 and TRBJ1-2; 9 bases are a match to TRBD1. Trimming cost V 4 bases and J 12 bases; bases outside gene matches: 9. Germline V gene data show CDR1 as SQVTM and CDR2 as ANQGSEA. The CDR3 sequence is 12 residues long. CDR3 DNA sequence: TGCAGCGTTGCCGGACAGGGGAATGGGAACACCTTC. It translates to CSVAGQGNGNTF.

The V call is TRBV29-1, the J call TRBJ2-1, with 7 bases identical to TRBD2. The CDR3 covers 16 residues. V was clipped by 5 bases and J by 0 bases; unmatched bases: 10. Germline-derived CDR1 and CDR2 are SQVTM and ANQGSEA. CDR3 loop: CSVPGGTSSSYNEQFF. DNA of the CDR3: TGCAGCGTTCCCGGGGGGACTTCCAGCTCCTACAATGAGCAGTTCTTC.

The rearrangement links TRBV7-8 to TRBJ1-4, with a possible D match to TRBD1 (5 bases). The CDR3 loop spans 14 amino acids. CDR1 and CDR2 from the germline V gene are SGHVS and FQNEAQ. V was pared by 5 bases and J by 4 bases, with 11 bases between. This chain's CDR3 is CASSRGTDNEKLFF. In DNA, the CDR3 is TGTGCCAGCAGCCGCGGGACTGATAATGAAAAACTGTTTTTT.

The rearrangement uses TRBV27 and TRBJ2-1, with a weak D call TRBD2 (7 bases). The CDR3 has 13 residues. Germline CDR1 and CDR2: MNHEY and SMNVEV (reference sequence). V was clipped by 8 bases and J by 7 bases, with 15 bases between them. In DNA, the CDR3 is TGTGCCAGCTCTAACGGGGGGCCTAATGAGCAGTTCTTC. Encoded protein: CASSNGGPNEQFF.

As regards this clone: Relative to the germline gene, one junction end is altered; a read error may explain this. This chain links TRBV20-1 with TRBJ1-4; D is unresolved. This CDR3 is 10 amino acids long. Germline V gene sequence: CDR1 DFQATT, CDR2 SNEGSKA (reference sequence). The CDR3 loop is CSAAEGPPIW. Here the CDR3 DNA reads TGCAGTGCCGCGGAGGGCCCTCCGATTTGG.

The CDR3 DNA follows: TGTGCCAGCAGCTTAAGGAGGGGTCGTCGCGATGAGCAGTTCTTC. Amino acid sequence: CASSLRRGRRDEQFF. The chain has TRBV11-1 and TRBJ2-1; TRBD2 is a possible D gene (6 bases). The germline V and J ends were trimmed by 2 bases and 8 bases, with 16 bases remaining between them. The CDR3 loop spans 15 amino acids. Germline CDR1 is SGHAT and CDR2 is FQDESV (reference sequence).

V usage is TRBV6-1 and J usage is TRBJ1-4; D gene unclear. V was clipped by 2 bases and J by 3 bases, with 10 bases between them. Per germline, CDR1 MNHNS and CDR2 SASEGT. This CDR3 is built from 15 residues. The CDR3 DNA is TGTGCCAGCAGTGAACAACTTTACCCTAATGAAAAACTGTTTTTT. It translates to CASSEQLYPNEKLFF.

This rearrangement joins TRBV4-3 to TRBJ2-2; 12 bases agree with TRBD2. Looked up from germline, CDR1 is LGHNA and CDR2 is YSLEER. This CDR3 spans 16 amino acids. The junction had 3 bases not matched to a gene; V was cut back by 4 bases and J by 3 bases. The CDR3, as DNA: TGCGCCAGCAGCCGATGGACTAGCGGGGACACCGGGGAGCTGTTTTTT. Encoded protein: CASSRWTSGDTGELFF.

J is TRBJ1-2 and V is TRBV7-3; weak D call: TRBD1 (5 bases). The V gene's germline CDR1 is SGHTA and CDR2 FQGTGA. V lost 4 bases, J lost 8 bases, and 20 bases lay in between. There are 15 residues in the CDR3. The CDR3, as DNA: TGTGCCAGCAGCTCCACCCTTGGCGGGACGGCGGGCTACACCTTC. Amino acid sequence: CASSSTLGGTAGYTF.

V usage is TRBV4-3 and J usage is TRBJ2-1; 10 bases fit TRBD2. V trimming: 4 bases; J trimming: 2 bases; junction bases outside the gene matches: 5. This CDR3 has 16 amino acids. Germline V lookup: CDR1 LGHNA, CDR2 YSLEER. CDR3 region: CASSRLGLAAYNEQFF. The CDR3 DNA sequence: TGCGCCAGCAGCCGCCTCGGACTAGCGGCCTACAATGAGCAGTTCTTC.

This sequence joins TRBV20-1 and TRBJ2-1; D unresolved. With 5 bases removed from V and 7 bases from J, the gap between germline ends came to 6 bases. The CDR3 totals 10 residues. Germline CDR1 DFQATT, CDR2 SNEGSKA (reference sequence). The CDR3, as DNA: TGCAGTGCTGTACGGAATGAGCAGTTCTTC. This sequence encodes CSAVRNEQFF.

This chain uses TRBV7-2 with TRBJ2-5; TRBD2 matches at 7 bases. Trimming at V came to 2 bases and at J to 6 bases, leaving 9 bases not matched to a gene. The germline CDR1 and CDR2 sequences are SGHTA and FQGNSA. This CDR3 contains 15 residues. The CDR3 DNA sequence: TGTGCCAGCAGCTTACTCGGCGGGAGTGCTAAGACCCAGTACTTC. Its translation is CASSLLGGSAKTQYF.

The rearrangement uses TRBV5-1 and TRBJ2-5; D possibly corresponds to TRBD1 (5 bases). Germline V gives CDR1 SGHRS, CDR2 YFSETQ. CDR3 length: 16 residues. Trimming removed 0 bases from V and 4 bases from J, with 16 bases in between. The chain's CDR3 is CASSLGRGLSGETQYF. CDR3 nucleotide sequence: TGCGCCAGCAGCTTGGGAAGGGGATTGTCGGGAGAGACCCAGTACTTC.

The gene calls are TRBV7-2 and TRBJ1-5; tentatively, D is TRBD1 (5 bases). Trimming took 1 base from V and 7 from J, leaving 8 bases between them. The CDR3 covers 13 residues. Germline V lookup: CDR1 SGHTA, CDR2 FQGNSA. The chain's CDR3 is CASSLGQQQPQHF. The CDR3 bases are TGTGCCAGCAGCTTAGGACAGCAGCAGCCCCAGCATTTT. Looking up the rest from reference TRBV7-2 and TRBJ1-5 gives the full variable domain: GAGVSQSPSNKVTEKGKDVELRCDPISGHTALYWYRQSLGQGLEFLIYFQGNSAPDKSGLPSDRFSAERTGGSVSTLTIQRTQQEDSAVYLCASSLGQQQPQHFGDGTRLSIL.

The chain uses TRBV19 and TRBJ1-2; 12 bases match TRBD1. Per the germline V gene, CDR1 is LNHDA and CDR2 is SQIVND (reference sequence). Trimming removed 5 bases from V and 5 bases from J; junction bases left unmatched: 9. The CDR3 covers 16 residues. CDR3 DNA: TGTGCCAGTAGTGAGCCGGGACAGGGGGCAGGTTATGGCTACACCTTC. Residues: CASSEPGQGAGYGYTF.

The CDR3 DNA is TGTGCCAGCAGCGTAGAAGGGACAGTCACAGATACGCAGTATTTT. Translating it yields CASSVEGTVTDTQYF. The chain has TRBV9 and TRBJ2-3; 7 bases are a match to TRBD1. Looked up from germline, CDR1 is SGDLS and CDR2 is YYNGEE. Trimming at V came to 0 bases and at J to 2 bases, leaving 3 bases not matched to a gene. The CDR3 spans 15 residues. The whole variable domain, remainder taken from reference TRBV9 and TRBJ2-3, is DSGVTQTPKHLITATGQRVTLRCSPRSGDLSVYWYQQSLDQGLQFLIQYYNGEERAKGNILERFSAQQFPDLHSELNLSSLELGDSALYFCASSVEGTVTDTQYFGPGTRLTVL.

The V and J genes are TRBV6-1 and TRBJ2-3, with no clear D. V lost 1 base and J lost 2, with 10 bases in between. The CDR3 runs to 15 residues. Germline CDR1 reads MNHNS; CDR2 reads SASEGT. The CDR3 is CASSEVPQDTDTQYF. CDR3 DNA: TGTGCCAGCAGTGAAGTACCCCAGGACACAGATACGCAGTATTTT.